The next 8 T cell receptor beta chains were all read from a single sample in a study of blood T cells in healthy people across ages. A second PCR, run for roughly 7 to 12 cycles, used a sample-barcoded 5' primer plus a J-beta primer mix. TCRdb processed the 5' RACE reads anew with MiXCR; each CDR3 protein has one entry. This table has 550,000 to 600,000 distinct CDR3 sequences, roughly a quarter appearing once. Sequencing input: blood. The origin of the receptors is an older woman in good health.

This clonotype was detected only a few times. This chain connects TRBV2 to TRBJ2-1; maybe TRBD2 (6 bases). Germline CDR1 is SNHLY and CDR2 is FYNNEI. V lost 5 bases and J lost 10, with 21 bases in between. This CDR3 has 15 amino acids. CDR3: CASSLLASPMGEQFF. CDR3 bases: TGTGCCAGCAGTTTACTAGCTTCTCCTATGGGGGAGCAGTTCTTC.

V gene TRBV7-2 combines with J gene TRBJ2-7, with 8 nucleotides matching TRBD1. CDR3 size: 14 residues. CDR1 SGHTA and CDR2 FQGNSA come from the germline V gene. J lost 7 bases, V lost 4 bases, and 9 bases had no gene match. CDR3 in amino acids: CASSSRSGGGEQYF. Written as DNA, the CDR3 is TGTGCCAGCAGCTCCAGATCAGGGGGCGGGGAGCAGTACTTC.

This clonotype has only a few counts. The CDR3 sequence: CASRGTGRRTEAFF. The CDR3 DNA is TGTGCCAGCAGGGGCACAGGTAGGAGGACTGAAGCTTTCTTT. The V and J genes are TRBV7-9 and TRBJ1-1; possibly TRBD1 for D (5 bases). This CDR3 has 14 residues. In germline, CDR1 is SEHNR, CDR2 FQNEAQ (reference sequence). The V end lost 6 bases, the J end lost 5 bases, and 16 bases lay between the germline ends.

A few counts support this clonotype. CDR3 region: CASSLPMGGSSTDTQYF. Written as DNA, the CDR3 is TGCGCCAGCAGCTTGCCGATGGGGGGGTCCTCCACAGATACGCAGTATTTT. V is TRBV5-1 and J is TRBJ2-3; 7 nucleotides match TRBD2. The CDR3 has 17 residues. The germline V gene encodes CDR1 SGHRS and CDR2 YFSETQ. V lost 1 base to trimming and J lost 2 bases; unmatched junction nucleotides: 10.

The chain uses TRBV5-1 and TRBJ1-1; unclear D gene. From germline, CDR1 is SGHRS and CDR2 YFSETQ. With 4 bases removed from V and 4 bases from J, the gap between germline ends came to 17 bases. The CDR3 runs 15 residues. The CDR3 DNA sequence: TGCGCCAGCAGCACGTCCGGGATAAGGTCCACTGAAGCTTTCTTT. Protein sequence: CASSTSGIRSTEAFF. The entire variable domain, with the rest obtained from reference TRBV5-1 and TRBJ1-1, is as follows: KAGVTQTPRYLIKTRGQQVTLSCSPISGHRSVSWYQQTPGQGLQFLFEYFSETQRNKGNFPGRFSGRQFSNSRSEMNVSTLELGDSALYLCASSTSGIRSTEAFFGQGTRLTVV.

The chain carries TRBV9 and TRBJ2-3; TRBD2 matches at 7 bases. With V trimmed by 4 bases and J by 3 bases, 11 bases remained unmatched. The CDR3 has 16 amino acids. From germline, CDR1 is SGDLS and CDR2 YYNGEE. CDR3 DNA: TGTGCCAGCAGCCCTCCCTTTGGGGGGGTAACAGATACGCAGTATTTT. Amino acids: CASSPPFGGVTDTQYF.

V gene TRBV4-1 combines with J gene TRBJ1-1; no clear D gene. CDR1 MGHRA and CDR2 YSYEKL come from the germline V gene. The V end lost 0 bases, the J end lost 7 bases, and 15 bases lay between the germline ends. This CDR3 contains 15 residues. In DNA form, the CDR3 reads TGCGCCAGCAGCCAAGATCTTTATAGGGAGGTTGAAGCTTTCTTT. Translated, it gives CASSQDLYREVEAFF.

V and J are TRBV7-8 and TRBJ2-5; weak D call: TRBD2 (6 bases). This CDR3 comprises 15 residues. Germline V CDR1 and CDR2: SGHVS, FQNEAQ. The V end was cut by 4 bases, the J end by 2 bases, with 14 bases between. This CDR3 reads CASSSRLEPQETQYF. In DNA form, the CDR3 reads TGTGCCAGCAGCTCCAGACTAGAGCCACAAGAGACCCAGTACTTC.